This T cell receptor beta chain was obtained from a study of blood T cell repertoires in COVID-19. Study details: Nucleic acid was either cDNA or gDNA, and it came from T cells, B-cell-depleted T cells, or PBMCs.

Produced via immunoSEQ multiplex PCR; TCRdb's table is partial and in-frame only. The table lists approximately 250,000 clones, 70% to 90% of them singletons, with approximately 6.3% in the top ten. Germline V lookup: CDR1 ENHRY, CDR2 SYGVKD. The V segment lost 6 bases and the J segment 5 bases; nucleotides outside the gene matches: 5. The CDR3 is 14 amino acids. Sequences were obtained from peripheral blood. This chain connects TRBV10-3 to TRBJ1-1; 11 bases fit TRBD1. The receptor comes from a woman aged 60-75 years with active or convalescent COVID-19. The CDR3 bases are TGTGCCATCAGCGGGACAGGGGGAGGTACTGAAGCTTTCTTT. This codes for CAISGTGGGTEAFF.